This TCR beta chain appears in the sequencing data of a study of regulatory T cells in long-lasting Graves disease (dated by TCRdb to the early 2020s). General notes on the study: Newly diagnosed Graves' disease patients had taken antithyroid drugs for less than 3 months. The study took place in China and was registered as a clinical trial. A total of around 33 samples were covered by TCR sequencing, comprising approximately 13 persistent and around 20 newly diagnosed Graves' disease patients. Patients with persistent Graves' disease were compared with patients with newly diagnosed Graves' disease using TCR sequencing and RNA sequencing of peripheral blood. Overall results and qualifications from the work: A larger number of public clonotypes was shared among persistent patients (approximately 2,600) than among newly diagnosed patients (around 970). Sequencing and analysis were limited to the TCR beta chain. The study examined only peripheral blood because the primary lesion, thyroid tissue, could not be accessed. Persistent disease showed preferential use of TRBV28, TRBJ1-2 and TRBJ2-5, whereas newly diagnosed disease favored TRBV20-1 and TRBJ2-1. Compared with newly diagnosed patients, patients with persistent Graves' disease had lower TCR Shannon entropy and fewer highly expanded clones, which suggests clonal expansion. The authors acknowledged the small sample size as a limitation that may reduce accuracy.

The library was produced with multiplex PCR. Sequenced on an Illumina HiSeq 4000. TCR beta libraries were built with iRepertoire HTBI primers and Arm-PCR amplification of CDR3 regions. Gel purification was performed on PCR products prior to sequencing. As for how the authors treated the data: Across samples, some 62 TRBV and roughly 15 TRBJ segments were identified and used for gene usage analysis of CDR3 amino acid clonotypes. COPE and FqMerger were used to merge the filtered high-quality paired reads into contigs. BLAST was used to align contigs to IMGT TRBV, TRBD and TRBJ reference genes, and CDR3 was defined according to IMGT. Any clonotype with a frequency above 0.1% was counted as a highly expanded clone. Shannon entropy was used to measure repertoire diversity, and the Gini coefficient was used to measure V-J evenness. Clonotypes shared by more than one individual were considered public. Clones were called with MiXCR by TCRdb after fastp trimmed the public reads at Q25, and only in-frame beta chains were retained. CDR3 protein duplicates are merged, each entry listing the most common genes and DNA. The V and J calls and clone size come from TCRdb's table, not from the authors' own analysis. This sample lists about 540,000 distinct CDR3 sequences; roughly 12% were detected once. Under 10% of the sample is in the top ten clones.

The CDR3 contains 14 residues, cysteine and phenylalanine counted. This entry keeps only the CDR3 DNA: 42 bases, framed from base 1. Deletion took 5 bases off V and 3 bases off J, with a span of 13 bases between the germline ends. The germline V gene encodes CDR1 MDHEN and CDR2 SYDVKM. The time point tag for this specimen amounts to: newly diagnosed GD, antithyroid drugs for less than 3 months. For both TCR sequencing and RNA sequencing, RNA was extracted from PBMCs using TRIzol. Graves' disease was diagnosed according to American Thyroid Association guidelines. Recruitment of patients was carried out at an endocrinology department in Xi'an, China. Each patient gave 7 to 9.5 milliliters of peripheral blood, collected in an EDTA anticoagulant tube. Ficoll Paque Plus density gradient separation was used to isolate PBMCs, and no further T cell sorting was done. An Agilent 2100 Bioanalyzer and agarose gel were used to check RNA quality, and a NanoDrop 2000 was used to measure RNA concentration.

This clonotype was seen ten or more times. This receptor's antigen is unknown. No base quality values were provided; no much bigger clone lies one nucleotide off. This sample was shared with a second study, whose subject was T cells in Graves' hyperthyroidism and ophthalmopathy. The second study also describes: Stable Graves' hyperthyroidism was defined as no progression to ophthalmopathy during 18 months of follow-up. Hyperthyroidism patients were newly diagnosed, had a disease duration of under 2 months, and were aged 18 to 65 years. Patients with uncontrolled infections, other autoimmune diseases, pregnancy or lactation were excluded. Diagnoses were established on the basis of clinical symptoms, serum thyroxine and TRAb, thyroid ultrasound, and orbital computed tomography. The TCR CDR3 was subjected to a first round of RT-PCR using the HTBI primer set and the Qiagen OneStep RT-PCR kit. Most expanded thyroid clonotypes (frequency above 0.001) were also detected in blood, suggesting blood repertoires may reflect thyroid immune responses. In cross-validation, a model built on a 13 V-J signature told ophthalmopathy apart from stable hyperthyroidism with under 90% sensitivity and 81% to 82% specificity, and in testing the same model reached 80%/75%. In validation, the model predicted progression to ophthalmopathy with approximately 71% sensitivity and about 72% specificity, a median of roughly seven months before onset. TCR V-J signatures able to tell the groups apart were searched for in a discovery cohort of 90 to 100 patients, of whom under 45 had Graves' ophthalmopathy and under 65 had stable Graves' hyperthyroidism. Whether ophthalmopathy could be predicted prospectively was tested in an independent validation cohort made up of approximately 19 hyperthyroidism patients plus 17 patients who later progressed to ophthalmopathy. The roughly 91 discovery patients were randomly split 7:3 into training and test sets. Thyroid tissue and blood T-cell repertoires from about six Graves' hyperthyroidism patients were also compared in the study. After blood sampling, hyperthyroidism patients were treated with methimazole at a starting dose of 30 mg daily, and ophthalmopathy patients were treated with high-dose intravenous methylprednisolone. The libraries were constructed in a second round of multiplex PCR and then size-selected and purified. Sequencing of the libraries was done on an Illumina HiSeq2000 using paired-end 100 bp reads. SOAPnuke was used to process the raw data, throwing out any read that contained adapters or uncalled bases, had a mean Phred below 15, or lacked an exact constant-primer or identifier match. COPE v1.2.5 was used to merge high-quality paired reads, and clonotypes were defined as unique nucleotide sequences. MiTCR v1.1 was used to align clonotypes to the IMGT TRBV, TRBD and TRBJ reference segments. Analysis was restricted to V-J combinations with a frequency above 0.0001, which covered just over 98% of repertoires. The TCS score was defined as F50 (clonal expansion) divided by E x V (chaos), with BLOSUM62-based TCRdist calculated between CDR3 peptides within each V-J. Welch's t-statistics and random forest reduced around 510 V-J features to around 14, which were used in a naive Bayes classifier (R e1071). Sample size was not statistically predetermined, and blinding of investigators to group allocation was not performed. The paper reports TCR Vbeta CDR3 sequencing of 135 peripheral blood samples: 40 to 45 ophthalmopathy, roughly 80 hyperthyroidism and approximately 17 progressor patients.

The TCR comes from a man aged 30 to 39 with Graves disease. Donor details come from another sample of the same person, matched by shared clones. The sample was peripheral blood mononuclear cells (PBMCs), taken at new diagnosis, from a patient treated with antithyroid drugs. The rearranged segments are TRBV28 and TRBJ1-2; the D gene cannot be named for sure. This receptor carries the CDR3 CASSPRSGYYGYTF. The nucleotide sequence is given as TGTGCCAGCAGTCCCCGATCAGGCTACTATGGCTACACCTTC.